Presented here are 14 T cell receptor beta chains from one specimen sequenced in a study of blood T cell repertoires in COVID-19. Clones were read by immunoSEQ multiplex PCR, and TCRdb kept only the in-frame ones, dropping some. The repertoire includes around 330,000 clones, around 86% of them detected once, and around 4.8% sits in the top ten. Sample: PBMCs or T cells enriched from blood (not recorded which). Receptors originate from a man aged 55 to 70 who had recovered from COVID-19.

The rearrangement joins TRBV9 to TRBJ2-3; TRBD2 matches 7 bases. V shed 4 bases, J shed 6 bases, and the junction held 8 bases outside the gene matches. Germline V CDR1 and CDR2: SGDLS, YYNGEE. This CDR3 comprises 14 residues. The CDR3 bases are TGTGCCAGCAGCTCTTCCTTGGGAGGGGATACGCAGTATTTT. Protein sequence: CASSSSLGGDTQYF.

The chain recombines TRBV12-3 or TRBV12-4 with TRBJ1-2; D not resolved. Deletions cut 6 bases from V and 4 bases from J, with 12 bases between. This CDR3 contains 13 residues. The CDR3 reads CASSLGLGYGYTF. Here the CDR3 DNA reads TGTGCCAGCAGCCTCGGACTGGGCTATGGCTACACCTTC.

The gene calls are TRBV5-4 and TRBJ2-7; 8 bases match TRBD1. V lost 6 bases to trimming and J lost 3 bases; unmatched junction nucleotides: 8. The CDR3 loop spans 14 amino acids. CDR1 and CDR2 from the germline V gene are SGHNT and YYREEE (reference sequence). CDR3 protein: CASTMTGEIYEQYF. In nucleotides, the CDR3 is TGTGCCAGCACCATGACAGGGGAAATCTACGAGCAGTACTTC.

The chain carries TRBV18 and TRBJ1-1; TRBD1 matches at 7 bases. This CDR3 is 15 amino acids long. Germline CDR1 KGHSH, CDR2 LQKENI. With 3 bases clipped from V and 1 base from J, the junction kept 5 bases outside the gene matches. The CDR3 DNA is TGTGCCAGCTCACCTCCCGGGACAGCGAACACTGAAGCTTTCTTT. Amino acids: CASSPPGTANTEAFF. The entire variable domain, with the rest obtained from reference TRBV18 and TRBJ1-1, is as follows: NAGVMQNPRHLVRRRGQEARLRCSPMKGHSHVYWYRQLPEEGLKFMVYLQKENIIDESGMPKERFSAEFPKEGPSILRIQQVVRGDSAAYFCASSPPGTANTEAFFGQGTRLTVV.

The J gene is TRBJ1-2, the V gene TRBV2; perhaps TRBD1 as D (6 bases). Germline CDR1 SNHLY, CDR2 FYNNEI. The CDR3 is 13 amino acids. The V end lost 2 bases, the J end lost 4 bases, and 8 bases lay between the germline ends. The CDR3 protein is CASSEQGIYGYTF. CDR3 DNA sequence: TGTGCCAGCAGTGAACAGGGGATCTATGGCTACACCTTC.

This chain uses TRBV7-9 with TRBJ1-2, with no clear D. This CDR3 contains 15 residues. Germline CDR1 and CDR2: SEHNR and FQNEAQ (reference sequence). Trimming took 4 bases from V and 6 from J, leaving 18 bases between them. CDR3 loop: CASSSGWAVEDGYTF. CDR3 DNA: TGTGCCAGCAGCTCTGGCTGGGCAGTGGAAGATGGCTACACCTTC.

As for this clone: Other DNA sequences in this sample translate to the same CDR3. The chain combines TRBV5-1 with TRBJ2-1; 12 bases fit TRBD2. Germline V lookup: CDR1 SGHRS, CDR2 YFSETQ. This CDR3 spans 15 amino acids. The ends lost 2 bases at V and 4 bases at J; junction bases unmatched: 1. CDR3: CASSLTSGRYNEQFF. In DNA, the CDR3 is TGCGCCAGCAGCTTAACTAGCGGGAGGTACAATGAGCAGTTCTTC.

J is TRBJ2-3 and V is TRBV3-1 (or the pseudogene TRBV3-2), with 8 positions matching TRBD2. Unmatched junction bases numbered 8, after V lost 5 bases and J lost 10 bases. The CDR3 consists of 13 residues. Germline CDR1 is LGHDT and CDR2 is YNNKEL (reference sequence). The CDR3 bases are TGTGCCAGCAGCAATAGAAGCGGGAGAGCGCAGTATTTT. This codes for CASSNRSGRAQYF.

The chain has TRBV28 and TRBJ1-3; 8 bases fit TRBD1. The ends lost 4 bases at V and 3 bases at J; junction bases unmatched: 8. This CDR3 contains 16 residues. Germline values: CDR1 MDHEN, CDR2 SYDVKM. The CDR3 here is CASSSSTGGSGNTIYF. The CDR3 coding sequence is TGTGCCAGCAGTTCATCCACAGGGGGAAGTGGAAACACCATATATTTT.

The chain uses TRBV6-2 or TRBV6-3 and TRBJ1-5; D is ambiguous. V lost 6 bases and J 2 bases, leaving 11 bases between the germline ends. Germline CDR1 reads MNHEY; CDR2 reads SVGEGT. This CDR3 region has 14 residues. The DNA of the CDR3 is TGTGCCAGCAGCAAACCCGGGGGCAATCAGCCCCAGCATTTT. Encoded protein: CASSKPGGNQPQHF.

The chain carries TRBV2 and TRBJ1-1, with TRBD1 as a possible D gene (5 bases). There are 14 residues in the CDR3. V dropped 7 bases and J dropped 1 base, with 13 bases sitting between them. Germline V gene sequence: CDR1 SNHLY, CDR2 FYNNEI. The CDR3 nucleotides read TGTGCCAGCACCGGGGGGGACTGGAACACTGAAGCTTTCTTT. Translation: CASTGGDWNTEAFF. The full variable domain, completed using reference TRBV2 and TRBJ1-1, is EPEVTQTPSHQVTQMGQEVILRCVPISNHLYFYWYRQILGQKVEFLVSFYNNEISEKSEIFDDQFSVERPDGSNFTLKIRSTKLEDSAMYFCASTGGDWNTEAFFGQGTRLTVV.

The count of this clone is one. The gene calls are TRBV3-1 (or the pseudogene TRBV3-2) and TRBJ2-7; D possibly corresponds to TRBD1 (8 bases). Trimming took off 4 bases at V and 6 bases at J, with 19 bases between the two ends. The CDR3 extends over 15 amino acids. Germline-derived CDR1 and CDR2 are LGHDT and YNNKEL (reference sequence). Here the CDR3 DNA reads TGTGCCAGCAGCCGGTCAGGGGGCGGGAGCGGCGAGCAGTACTTC. Encoded protein: CASSRSGGGSGEQYF.

CDR3 coding DNA: TGTGCCAGCAGCCATCTCCTGACAGGGGGCGAGCAGTACTTC. Its protein is CASSHLLTGGEQYF. The chain carries TRBV9 and TRBJ2-7; TRBD1 matches at 9 bases. J was trimmed by 6 bases and V by 4 bases; bases with no gene match: 8. The CDR3 is 14 amino acids. Looked up from germline, CDR1 is SGDLS and CDR2 is YYNGEE.

The CDR3 region is CASRGASVEKLFF. CDR3 coding DNA: TGTGCCAGCAGGGGGGCATCTGTTGAAAAACTGTTTTTT. V usage is TRBV28 and J usage is TRBJ1-4; a weak D match, TRBD1 (6 bases). The CDR3 consists of 13 residues. Trimming left V 6 bases short and J 7 bases short, with 12 bases between. Germline CDR1 and CDR2: MDHEN and SYDVKM.